The 13 T cell receptor beta chains below come from one sample, sequenced in a study of T cells in Graves' hyperthyroidism and ophthalmopathy (dated by TCRdb to about 2019). The protocol used for the library was multiplex PCR. TCRdb lists the instrument as Illumina HiSeq 2000. Amplification of TCR beta CDR3 regions was carried out from RNA transcripts. For the first round of RT-PCR on the TCR CDR3, the HTBI primer set was used together with the Qiagen OneStep RT-PCR kit. TCRdb passed the public sequencing reads through fastp at Q25 and MiXCR, retaining productive beta sequences. Under each unique CDR3 protein, matching rows form one entry showing the most common genes and DNA. This sample lists more than 500,000 distinct CDR3 sequences; roughly 16% were detected once. The ten largest account for 25% to 30% of the sample. Source material: blood. These TCRs come from a woman aged 25 to 39 with Graves' ophthalmopathy.

This clonotype has a handful of counts. J is TRBJ1-1 and V is TRBV6-1; D not certain. The CDR3 totals 14 residues. Germline V gives CDR1 MNHNS, CDR2 SASEGT. The ends were cut back, 7 bases at V and 8 bases at J, with 20 bases in the middle. The CDR3 nucleotides read TGTGCCAGCAATCCCGCGGTGGGCAGGACCGAAGCTTTCTTT. Translated: CASNPAVGRTEAFF.

The gene calls are TRBV20-1 and TRBJ2-7; TRBD2 is a possible D gene (6 bases). Germline CDR1 reads DFQATT; CDR2 reads SNEGSKA (reference sequence). The V and J ends lost 6 bases and 2 bases respectively, with 11 bases between them. The CDR3 totals 12 residues. The CDR3 loop is CSARGSPYEQYF. The CDR3 DNA follows: TGCAGTGCCCGGGGGTCGCCCTACGAGCAGTACTTC.

On this clonotype itself: This may come from a read error, since a much larger clone is one base off. The chain uses TRBV27 and TRBJ1-1, with 7 bases aligning to TRBD1. The trim removed 5 bases at V and 4 bases at J, leaving 10 bases unmatched. CDR3 length: 15 amino acids. The germline CDR1 and CDR2 sequences are MNHEY and SMNVEV (reference sequence). DNA of the CDR3: TGTGCCAGCAGTGTACTGACAGGGTCGACCACTGAAGCTTTCTTT. Its translation is CASSVLTGSTTEAFF.

V gene TRBV4-3 combines with J gene TRBJ2-2; 7 bases line up with TRBD2. The CDR3 runs 18 residues. V gave up 3 bases and J gave up 1 base; unmatched junction bases: 11. Germline V CDR1 and CDR2: LGHNA, YSLEER. DNA of the CDR3: TGCGCCAGCAGCCAGGGGACCGGGGGGAGCGGGAACACCGGGGAGCTGTTTTTT. Amino acid sequence: CASSQGTGGSGNTGELFF.

V and J are TRBV6-1 and TRBJ1-5, with D hard to call. Trimming shortened V by 7 bases and J by 4 bases, and 17 bases separated the two germline ends. The CDR3 covers 15 residues. CDR1 is MNHNS and CDR2 is SASEGT in the germline V gene. The CDR3 DNA reads TGTGCCAGCACCTACCTGAGCCGGGGAAATCAGCCCCAGCATTTT. Its protein is CASTYLSRGNQPQHF.

This clonotype was recorded a few times. The V call is TRBV29-1, the J call TRBJ1-1; tentative D call: TRBD1 (6 bases). The CDR3 runs to 10 residues. Germline V lookup: CDR1 SQVTM, CDR2 ANQGSEA. The V gene lost 5 bases and the J gene lost 12 bases, with 13 bases spanning the gap. CDR3 sequence reads: CSVSDSGPFF. The CDR3 DNA reads as TGCAGCGTTTCGGACAGTGGACCTTTCTTT.

This clonotype was seen repeatedly, ten times or more. The J gene is TRBJ2-1, the V gene TRBV6-1; D is unclear. Germline-derived CDR1 and CDR2 are MNHNS and SASEGT. This CDR3 is 15 amino acids long. Trimming left V 1 base short and J 4 bases short, with 11 bases between. The CDR3 here is CASSEEKQRYNEQFF. CDR3 coding DNA: TGTGCCAGCAGTGAAGAAAAGCAGAGATACAATGAGCAGTTCTTC.

This clonotype was seen many times. J is TRBJ2-2 and V is TRBV30; 8 bases align to TRBD2. Germline V gives CDR1 GTSNPN, CDR2 SVGIG (reference sequence). This CDR3 is 15 amino acids long. With V trimmed by 3 bases and J by 4 bases, 7 bases remained unmatched. The DNA for the CDR3 is TGTGCCTGGAGAGCGGGAGTGACGGTCACCGGGGAGCTGTTTTTT. Protein: CAWRAGVTVTGELFF.

The V gene is TRBV30, the J gene TRBJ2-1, with 9 nucleotides matching TRBD1. CDR3 length equals 15 residues. CDR1 and CDR2 from the germline V gene are GTSNPN and SVGIG (reference sequence). J gave up 5 bases and V 2 bases, and 7 bases lay outside the gene matches. The CDR3 sequence: CAWSTGQGSDNEQFF. Written as DNA, the CDR3 is TGTGCCTGGAGTACTGGACAGGGGTCGGACAATGAGCAGTTCTTC.

This clonotype was detected only a few times. This chain uses TRBV9 with TRBJ2-2; the match to TRBD2 covers 10 bases. This CDR3 spans 16 amino acids. Germline assignment: CDR1 SGDLS and CDR2 YYNGEE. The junction had 5 bases not matched to a gene; V was cut back by 1 base and J by 5 bases. DNA for the CDR3: TGTGCCAGCAGCGTAATGGTAGCGGGAGGTACCGGGGAGCTGTTTTTT. Translation gives CASSVMVAGGTGELFF.

This chain links TRBV15 with TRBJ2-6, with TRBD1 identical over 9 bases. CDR3 length: 16 amino acids. Germline V gene lookup returns CDR1 LNHNV and CDR2 YYDKDF (reference sequence). V lost 8 bases and J lost 1; bases outside the gene matches: 6. This CDR3 is CATRKGTGSGANVLTF. The CDR3 DNA is TGTGCCACCCGGAAAGGGACAGGGTCTGGGGCCAACGTCCTGACTTTC.

The chain has TRBV7-9 and TRBJ2-1; 12 nucleotides agree with TRBD2. Germline V CDR1 and CDR2: SEHNR, FQNEAQ (reference sequence). The CDR3 runs to 19 residues. With V trimmed by 4 bases and J by 0 bases, 10 bases remained unmatched. The CDR3 loop is CASSSAGLAGYASYNEQFF. DNA of the CDR3: TGTGCCAGCAGCTCCGCCGGACTAGCGGGATACGCCTCCTACAATGAGCAGTTCTTC. Supplemented by reference TRBV7-9 and TRBJ2-1, the full variable domain reads DTGVSQNPRHKITKRGQNVTFRCDPISEHNRLYWYRQTLGQGPEFLTYFQNEAQLEKSRLLSDRFSAERPKGSFSTLEIQRTEQGDSAMYLCASSSAGLAGYASYNEQFFGPGTRLTVL.

The chain has TRBV5-1 and TRBJ2-7; maybe TRBD2 (6 bases). The CDR3 covers 14 residues. Trimming took 0 bases from V and 2 from J, leaving 9 bases between them. Germline CDR1 SGHRS, CDR2 YFSETQ. CDR3 DNA sequence: TGCGCCAGCAGCTTGGGGGGGGTGGCCTACGAGCAGTACTTC. Amino acid sequence: CASSLGGVAYEQYF.